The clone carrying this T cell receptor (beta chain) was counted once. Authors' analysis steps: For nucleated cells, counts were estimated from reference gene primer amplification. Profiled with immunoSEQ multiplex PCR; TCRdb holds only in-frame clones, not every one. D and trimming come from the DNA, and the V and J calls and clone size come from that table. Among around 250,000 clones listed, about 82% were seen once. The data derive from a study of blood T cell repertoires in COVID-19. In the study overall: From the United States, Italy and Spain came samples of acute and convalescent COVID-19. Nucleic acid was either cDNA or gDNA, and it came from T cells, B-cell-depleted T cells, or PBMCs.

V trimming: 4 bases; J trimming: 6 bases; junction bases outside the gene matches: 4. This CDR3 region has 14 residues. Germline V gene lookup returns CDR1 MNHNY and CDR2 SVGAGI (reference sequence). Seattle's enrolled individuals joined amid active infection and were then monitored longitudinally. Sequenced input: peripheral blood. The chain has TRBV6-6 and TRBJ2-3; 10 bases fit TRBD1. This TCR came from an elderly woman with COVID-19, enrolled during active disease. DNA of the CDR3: TGTGCCAGCAGTTTCCCGGACAGGGGGGATACGCAGTATTTT. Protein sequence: CASSFPDRGDTQYF.